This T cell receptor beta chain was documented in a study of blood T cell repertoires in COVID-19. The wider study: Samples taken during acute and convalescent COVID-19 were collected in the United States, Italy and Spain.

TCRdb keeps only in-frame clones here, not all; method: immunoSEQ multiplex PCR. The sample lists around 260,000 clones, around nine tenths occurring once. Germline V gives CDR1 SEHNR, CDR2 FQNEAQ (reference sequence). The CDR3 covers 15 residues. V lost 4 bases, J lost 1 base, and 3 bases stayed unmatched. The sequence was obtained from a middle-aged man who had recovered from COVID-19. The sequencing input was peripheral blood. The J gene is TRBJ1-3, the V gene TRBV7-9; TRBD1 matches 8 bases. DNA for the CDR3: TGTGCCAGCAGCTGGCAGGGGGCTTCTGGAAACACCATATATTTT. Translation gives CASSWQGASGNTIYF.